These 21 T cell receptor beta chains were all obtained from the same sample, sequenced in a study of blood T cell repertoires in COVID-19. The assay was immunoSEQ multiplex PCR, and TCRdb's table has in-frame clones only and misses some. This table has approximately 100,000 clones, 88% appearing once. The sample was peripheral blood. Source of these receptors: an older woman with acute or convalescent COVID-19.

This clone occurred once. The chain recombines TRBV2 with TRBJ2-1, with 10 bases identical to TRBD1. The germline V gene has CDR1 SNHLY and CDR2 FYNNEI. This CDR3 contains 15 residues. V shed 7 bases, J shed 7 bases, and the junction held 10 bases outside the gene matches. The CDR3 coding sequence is TGTGCCAGCATACGGGGACAGGGGTCCGGTAATGAGCAGTTCTTC. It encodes CASIRGQGSGNEQFF.

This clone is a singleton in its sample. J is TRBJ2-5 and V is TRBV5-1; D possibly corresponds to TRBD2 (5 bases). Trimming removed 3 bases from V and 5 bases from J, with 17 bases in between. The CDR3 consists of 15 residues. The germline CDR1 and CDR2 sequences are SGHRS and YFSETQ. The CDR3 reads CASSSPLAGGETQYF. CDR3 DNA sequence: TGCGCCAGCAGCTCCCCTTTGGCGGGTGGGGAGACCCAGTACTTC.

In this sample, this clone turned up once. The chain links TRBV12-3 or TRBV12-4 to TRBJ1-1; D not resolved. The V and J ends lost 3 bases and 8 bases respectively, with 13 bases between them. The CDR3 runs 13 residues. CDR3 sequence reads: CASSFSPPAEAFF. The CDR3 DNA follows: TGTGCCAGCAGTTTTAGCCCCCCTGCAGAAGCTTTCTTT.

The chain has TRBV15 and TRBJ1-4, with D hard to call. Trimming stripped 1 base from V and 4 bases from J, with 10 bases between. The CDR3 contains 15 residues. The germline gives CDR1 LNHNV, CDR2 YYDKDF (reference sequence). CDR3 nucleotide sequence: TGTGCCACCAGCAGAGTCCCCGGGTTTAATGAAAAACTGTTTTTT. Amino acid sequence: CATSRVPGFNEKLFF.

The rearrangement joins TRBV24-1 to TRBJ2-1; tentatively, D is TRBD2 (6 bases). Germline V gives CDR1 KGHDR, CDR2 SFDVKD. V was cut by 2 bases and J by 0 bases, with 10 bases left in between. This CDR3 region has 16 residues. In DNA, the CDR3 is TGTGCCACCAGTGATTCGTTCGGGGGCTCCTACAATGAGCAGTTCTTC. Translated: CATSDSFGGSYNEQFF.

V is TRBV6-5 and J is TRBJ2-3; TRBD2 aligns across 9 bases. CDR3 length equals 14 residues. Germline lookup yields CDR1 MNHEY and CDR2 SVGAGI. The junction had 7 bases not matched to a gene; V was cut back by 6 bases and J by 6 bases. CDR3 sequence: CASRSSGRPDTQYF. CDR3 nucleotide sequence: TGTGCCAGCAGGTCGAGCGGGAGGCCGGATACGCAGTATTTT.

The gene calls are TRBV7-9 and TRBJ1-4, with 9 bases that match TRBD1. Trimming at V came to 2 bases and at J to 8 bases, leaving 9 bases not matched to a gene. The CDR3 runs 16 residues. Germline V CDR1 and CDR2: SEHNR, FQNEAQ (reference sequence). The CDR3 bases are TGTGCCAGCAGCTTACGCGGACAGGGGAATATAGAAAAACTGTTTTTT. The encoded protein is CASSLRGQGNIEKLFF. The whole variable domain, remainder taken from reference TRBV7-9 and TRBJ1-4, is DTGVSQNPRHKITKRGQNVTFRCDPISEHNRLYWYRQTLGQGPEFLTYFQNEAQLEKSRLLSDRFSAERPKGSFSTLEIQRTEQGDSAMYLCASSLRGQGNIEKLFFGSGTQLSVL.

The CDR3 protein is CASSTLGQGYEQYF. In DNA, the CDR3 is TGTGCCAGTAGTACTCTAGGACAGGGCTACGAGCAGTACTTC. The chain carries TRBV19 and TRBJ2-7, with 8 bases that match TRBD1. The CDR3 loop spans 14 amino acids. V lost 4 bases and J lost 3; bases outside the gene matches: 5. Germline V CDR1 and CDR2: LNHDA, SQIVND (reference sequence). The full variable domain, its missing parts supplied by reference TRBV19 and TRBJ2-7, is DGGITQSPKYLFRKEGQNVTLSCEQNLNHDAMYWYRQDPGQGLRLIYYSQIVNDFQKGDIAEGYSVSREKKESFPLTVTSAQKNPTAFYLCASSTLGQGYEQYFGPGTRLTVT.

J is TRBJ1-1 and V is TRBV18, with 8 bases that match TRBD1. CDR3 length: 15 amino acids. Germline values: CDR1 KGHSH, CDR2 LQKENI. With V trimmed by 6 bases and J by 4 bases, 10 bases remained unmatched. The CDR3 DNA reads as TGTGCCAGCTCCGGACAGGGAGAGGGGAGCACTGAAGCTTTCTTT. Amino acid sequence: CASSGQGEGSTEAFF.

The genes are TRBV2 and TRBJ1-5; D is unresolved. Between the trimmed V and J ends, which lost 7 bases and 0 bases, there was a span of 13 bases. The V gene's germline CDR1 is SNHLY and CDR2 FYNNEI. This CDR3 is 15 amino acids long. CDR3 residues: CASISGDYSNQPQHF. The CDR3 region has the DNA TGTGCCAGCATCTCGGGAGATTATAGCAATCAGCCCCAGCATTTT.

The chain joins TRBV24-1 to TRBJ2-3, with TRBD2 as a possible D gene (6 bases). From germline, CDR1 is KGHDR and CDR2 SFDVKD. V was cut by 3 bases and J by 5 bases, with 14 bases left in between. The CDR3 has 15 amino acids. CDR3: CATSDLGGDGDTQYF. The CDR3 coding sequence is TGTGCCACCAGTGATCTGGGGGGAGATGGAGATACGCAGTATTTT.

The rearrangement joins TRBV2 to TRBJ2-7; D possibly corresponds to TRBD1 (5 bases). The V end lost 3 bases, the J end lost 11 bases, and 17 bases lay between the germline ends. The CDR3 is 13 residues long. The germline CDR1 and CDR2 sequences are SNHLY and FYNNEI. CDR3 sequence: CASSDTLRVLEYF. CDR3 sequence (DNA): TGTGCCAGCAGTGATACGCTCAGGGTGCTGGAGTACTTC.

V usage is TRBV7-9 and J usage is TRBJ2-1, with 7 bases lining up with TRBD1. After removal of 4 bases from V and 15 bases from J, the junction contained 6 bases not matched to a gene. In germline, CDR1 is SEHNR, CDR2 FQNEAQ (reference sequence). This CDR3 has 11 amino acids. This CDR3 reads CASSSGTDLFF. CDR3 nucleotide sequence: TGTGCCAGCAGCTCTGGGACAGATTTGTTCTTC.

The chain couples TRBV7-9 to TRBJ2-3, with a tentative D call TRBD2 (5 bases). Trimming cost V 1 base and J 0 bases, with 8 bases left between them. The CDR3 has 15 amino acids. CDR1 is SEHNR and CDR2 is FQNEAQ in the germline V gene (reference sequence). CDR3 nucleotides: TGTGCCAGCAGCTTAGAAACGGGAAGCACAGATACGCAGTATTTT. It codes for CASSLETGSTDTQYF.

For the CDR3, the DNA is TGTGCCAGCAGACTCCGAGGAGCCGGTGAGCAGTTCTTC. It specifies CASRLRGAGEQFF. The genes are TRBV27 and TRBJ2-1; the D is unclear. In germline, CDR1 is MNHEY, CDR2 SMNVEV (reference sequence). This CDR3 contains 13 residues. V lost 6 bases and J 9 bases, leaving 15 bases between the germline ends.

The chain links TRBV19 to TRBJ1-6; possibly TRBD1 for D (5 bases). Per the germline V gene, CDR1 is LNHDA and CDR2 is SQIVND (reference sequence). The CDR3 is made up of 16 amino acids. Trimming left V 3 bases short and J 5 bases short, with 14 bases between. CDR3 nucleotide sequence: TGTGCCAGTAGTATTGGCGGGGCTGGAAATAATTCACCCCTCCACTTT. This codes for CASSIGGAGNNSPLHF.

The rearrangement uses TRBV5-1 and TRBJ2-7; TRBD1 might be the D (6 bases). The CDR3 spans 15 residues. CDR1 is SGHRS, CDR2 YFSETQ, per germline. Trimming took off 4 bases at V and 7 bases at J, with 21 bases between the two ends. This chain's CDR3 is CASSALQGPLEEQYF. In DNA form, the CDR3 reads TGCGCCAGCAGCGCCCTACAGGGTCCGCTTGAGGAGCAGTACTTC. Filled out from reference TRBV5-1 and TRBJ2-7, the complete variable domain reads KAGVTQTPRYLIKTRGQQVTLSCSPISGHRSVSWYQQTPGQGLQFLFEYFSETQRNKGNFPGRFSGRQFSNSRSEMNVSTLELGDSALYLCASSALQGPLEEQYFGPGTRLTVT.

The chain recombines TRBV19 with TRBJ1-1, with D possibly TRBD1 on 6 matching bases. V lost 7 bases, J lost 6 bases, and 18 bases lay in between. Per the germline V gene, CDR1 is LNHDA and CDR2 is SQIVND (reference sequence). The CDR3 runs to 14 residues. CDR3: CASNTRDMAAEAFF. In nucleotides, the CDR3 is TGTGCCAGTAACACCCGGGACATGGCGGCTGAAGCTTTCTTT.

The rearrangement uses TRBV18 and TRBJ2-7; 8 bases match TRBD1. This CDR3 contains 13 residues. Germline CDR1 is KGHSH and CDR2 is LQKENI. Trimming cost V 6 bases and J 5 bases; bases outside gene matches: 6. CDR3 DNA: TGTGCCAGCTCCGGACAGGGCAGGCACGAGCAGTACTTC. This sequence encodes CASSGQGRHEQYF.

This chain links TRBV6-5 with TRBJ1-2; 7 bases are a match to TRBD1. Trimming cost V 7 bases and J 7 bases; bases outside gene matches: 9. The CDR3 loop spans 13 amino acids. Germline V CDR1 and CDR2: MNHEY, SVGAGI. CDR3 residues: CASIWDRSGGYTF. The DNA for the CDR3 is TGTGCCAGCATTTGGGACAGAAGTGGTGGCTACACCTTC.

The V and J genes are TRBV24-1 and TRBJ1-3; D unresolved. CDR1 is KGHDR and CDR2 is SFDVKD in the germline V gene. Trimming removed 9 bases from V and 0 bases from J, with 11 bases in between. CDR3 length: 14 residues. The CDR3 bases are TGTGCCACCGTTTATCCAGGCTCTGGAAACACCATATATTTT. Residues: CATVYPGSGNTIYF.